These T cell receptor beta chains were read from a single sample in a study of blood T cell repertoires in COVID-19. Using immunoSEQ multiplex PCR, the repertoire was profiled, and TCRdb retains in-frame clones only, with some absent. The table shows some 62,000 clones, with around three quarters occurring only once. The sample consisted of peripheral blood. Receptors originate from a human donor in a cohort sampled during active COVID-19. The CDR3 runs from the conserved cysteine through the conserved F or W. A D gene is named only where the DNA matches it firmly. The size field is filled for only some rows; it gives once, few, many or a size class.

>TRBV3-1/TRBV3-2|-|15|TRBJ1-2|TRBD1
TGTGCCAGCAGCCGCACGACAGGGGGGAACTATGGCTACACCTTC
CASSRTTGGNYGYTF
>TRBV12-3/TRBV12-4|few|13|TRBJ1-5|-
TGTGCCAGCAGCACCTCCGGCGGTCAGCCCCAGCATTTT
CASSTSGGQPQHF
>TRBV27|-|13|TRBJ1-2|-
TGTGCCAGCAGTTTTCGGGGGGCGGAGGGCTACACCTTC
CASSFRGAEGYTF
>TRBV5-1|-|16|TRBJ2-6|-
TGCGCCAGCAGCTCGCTAGCTGGGACTGGGGCCAACGTCCTGACTTTC
CASSSLAGTGANVLTF
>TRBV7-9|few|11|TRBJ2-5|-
TGTGCCAGCAGTGCACTGGAGACCCAGTACTTC
CASSALETQYF
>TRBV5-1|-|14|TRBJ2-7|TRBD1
TGCGCCAGCAGCTTGGAGACAGGGAACCACGAGCAGTACTTC
CASSLETGNHEQYF
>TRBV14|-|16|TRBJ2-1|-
TGTGCCAGCAGCCAAGGCTTGACAAGGAACTACAATGAGCAGTTCTTC
CASSQGLTRNYNEQFF
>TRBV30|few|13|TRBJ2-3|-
TGTGCCTGCTCAACGGTTGGTACAGATACGCAGTATTTT
CACSTVGTDTQYF
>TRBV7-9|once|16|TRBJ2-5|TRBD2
TGTGCCAGCAGCTGGACTAGCGGGGGACCCCAAGAGACCCAGTACTTC
CASSWTSGGPQETQYF
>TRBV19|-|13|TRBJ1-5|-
TGTGCCAGTAGGGACGGCGGGAGTCAGCCCCAGCATTTT
CASRDGGSQPQHF
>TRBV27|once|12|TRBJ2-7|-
TGTGCCAGCAGCGGCAGGGCTGGCGAGCAGTACTTC
CASSGRAGEQYF
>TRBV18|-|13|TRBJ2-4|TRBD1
TGTGCCAGCTCAAGGGACAGGGACAACATTCAGTACTTC
CASSRDRDNIQYF
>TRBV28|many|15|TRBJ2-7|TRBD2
TGTGCCAGCAGTTCGACTAGCGGGGGGGGTTACGAGCAGTACTTC
CASSSTSGGGYEQYF
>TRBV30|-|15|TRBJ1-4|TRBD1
TGTGCCTGGAGCACCCCGACAGGGACTAATGAAAAACTGTTTTTT
CAWSTPTGTNEKLFF
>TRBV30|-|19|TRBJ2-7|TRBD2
TGTGCCTGGAGTGGGGCTCGGACTAGCGGGGGGTCGAGCTCCTACGAGCAGTACTTC
CAWSGARTSGGSSSYEQYF
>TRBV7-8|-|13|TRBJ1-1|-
TGTGCCAGCAGCTTTAACCGGGGAGCTGAAGCTTTCTTT
CASSFNRGAEAFF
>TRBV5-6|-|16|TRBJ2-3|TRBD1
TGTGCCAGCAGCCGGACCGGACAGGTTGGCACAGATACGCAGTATTTT
CASSRTGQVGTDTQYF
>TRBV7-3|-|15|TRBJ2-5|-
TGTGCCAGCAGCCGGGGGACTGGATACCAAGAGACCCAGTACTTC
CASSRGTGYQETQYF
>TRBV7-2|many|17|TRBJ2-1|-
TGTGCCAGCAGCTTAAATCCGGCGGGGGCGTCCTACAATGAGCAGTTCTTC
CASSLNPAGASYNEQFF
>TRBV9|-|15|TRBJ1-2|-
TGTGCCAGCAGCGTATCCGGACAAACTAACTATGGCTACACCTTC
CASSVSGQTNYGYTF
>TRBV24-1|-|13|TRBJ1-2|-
TGTGCCACCAGTGATGCGGGGCACTATGGCTACACCTTC
CATSDAGHYGYTF
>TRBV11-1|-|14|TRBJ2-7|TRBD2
TGTGCCAGCACCATCGGGAGGGGTTCGTCCGAGCAGTACTTC
CASTIGRGSSEQYF
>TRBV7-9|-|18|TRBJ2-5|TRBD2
TGTGCCAGCAGCTCGGGACTAGCGGGGAAGCTTGCGGGAGAGACCCAGTACTTC
CASSSGLAGKLAGETQYF
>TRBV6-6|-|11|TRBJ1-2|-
TGTGCCAGCAGCGCGGGAAATGGCTACACCTTC
CASSAGNGYTF
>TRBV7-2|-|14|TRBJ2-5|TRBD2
TGTGCCAGCAGCTTACTAGCGGCCCAAGAGACCCAGTACTTC
CASSLLAAQETQYF
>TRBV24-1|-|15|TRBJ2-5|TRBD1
TGTGCCACCAGTGATGCGGGACAGGGGAAAGAGACCCAGTACTTC
CATSDAGQGKETQYF
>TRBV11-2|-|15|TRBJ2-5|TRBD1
TGTGCCAGCAGCTTAGGTGGACAGGTACAAGAGACCCAGTACTTC
CASSLGGQVQETQYF
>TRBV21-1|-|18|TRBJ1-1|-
TGTGCCAGCAGCAAACTATCTAAACAAACAGGGGCGGGCACTGAAGCTTTCTTT
CASSKLSKQTGAGTEAFF
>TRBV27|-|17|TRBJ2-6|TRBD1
TGTGCCAGCAGTTCCGACAGGGGGCATGCCTATCTCAACGTCCTGACTTTC
CASSSDRGHAYLNVLTF
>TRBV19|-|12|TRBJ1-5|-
TGTGCCAGTAGTGGGAGAGATCAGCCCCAGCATTTT
CASSGRDQPQHF
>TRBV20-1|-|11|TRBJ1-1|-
TGCAGTGCTACCAAGAACACTGAAGCTTTCTTT
CSATKNTEAFF
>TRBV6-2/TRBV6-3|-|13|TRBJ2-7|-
TGTGCCAGCAGTGAGGGCTTGACATACGAGCAGTACTTC
CASSEGLTYEQYF
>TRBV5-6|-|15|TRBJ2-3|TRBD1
TGTGCCAGCAGCCCAGGGGGGACAGGGGCAGATACGCAGTATTTT
CASSPGGTGADTQYF
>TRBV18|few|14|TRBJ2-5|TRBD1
TGTGCCAGCTCACCCCTCGACAGGGAAGAGACCCAGTACTTC
CASSPLDREETQYF